Sequencing of this T cell receptor beta chain was carried out in a study of Ad26.COV2.S vaccination and SARS-CoV-2 variants. General observations from the study: Total T cell responses were possibly underestimated by TCR breadth and depth analyses.

Repertoires were generated with immunoSEQ multiplex PCR, while TCRdb's copy carries only in-frame clones and drops some. The sample includes over 350,000 clones, approximately 91% seen only once; the top ten take approximately 3.7%. CDR1 and CDR2 (germline): LGHNT, FRNRAP. Trimming removed 5 bases from V and 5 bases from J; junction bases left unmatched: 4. The CDR3 extends over 13 amino acids. Treatment described: 19 received Ad26.COV2.S at low or high dose, single or two shots; roughly 5 received placebo; per-sample allocation not given. Day 63 after the first vaccine or placebo injection was the time point for sampling. This person who donated was an adult of 18-55 years in Boston. A note on this clone: Its antigen remains unknown.

The genes are TRBV12-5 and TRBJ1-2; 8 bases map to TRBD1. The sequence came from a person between 18 and 60 years old who received the Ad26.COV2.S COVID-19 vaccine or a placebo. Sequenced material: peripheral blood, taken in a trial of Ad26.COV2.S vaccine versus placebo. In DNA form, the CDR3 reads TGTGCTAGTGGTCTACAGGGGGATTATGGCTACACCTTC. It specifies CASGLQGDYGYTF.